Below, 5 T cell receptor beta chains from the same sample are listed, as sequenced in a study of T-cell reconstitution after alpha-beta-depleted transplantation in children. Study-wide points: After one year, T-cell counts and TCRbeta diversity mostly came from new T cells.

TCRbeta library construction was performed incorporating unique molecular identifiers. TCRdb recomputed calls from the PCR reads with MiXCR, one row per CDR3 protein. The sample has about 300,000 distinct CDR3 sequences, 6% to 10% seen once. These receptors' targets are unknown. Sequencing used peripheral blood, obtained 360 days after TCRalphabeta/CD19-depleted stem cell transplant. The origin of the receptors is a female patient under 10 years old who had a stem cell transplant for Fanconi anemia, so the T cells may come from the graft donor.

This clonotype has ten or more counts. This chain connects TRBV28 to TRBJ2-5, with 7 bases aligning to TRBD1. The CDR3 covers 13 residues. The V and J ends lost 7 bases and 3 bases, in that order; junction bases with no gene match: 5. The germline CDR1 and CDR2 sequences are MDHEN and SYDVKM. CDR3 amino acids: CASNTDRKETQYF. The CDR3 nucleotides are TGTGCCAGCAATACGGACAGGAAAGAGACCCAGTACTTC.

This clonotype was observed a few times. V is TRBV27 and J is TRBJ2-3; D may be TRBD1 (6 bases). Germline V lookup: CDR1 MNHEY, CDR2 SMNVEV (reference sequence). V was clipped by 3 bases and J by 4 bases, with 14 bases between them. The CDR3 is 15 residues long. The DNA for the CDR3 is TGTGCCAGCAGTTTGAGACAGGACGAAGCAGATACGCAGTATTTT. Its translation is CASSLRQDEADTQYF.

In this sample, this clonotype turned up a few times. The genes are TRBV20-1 and TRBJ2-7; D is possibly TRBD2 (6 bases). The CDR3 contains 13 residues. CDR1 is DFQATT, CDR2 SNEGSKA, per germline (reference sequence). V lost 4 bases, J lost 9 bases, and 19 bases lay in between. The CDR3 DNA follows: TGCAGTGCTATCGGGCGGGGTACTTTGCCGCAGTACGTC. Translation gives CSAIGRGTLPQYV.

This clonotype appeared a few times. CDR3 sequence: CASSPPTQDLSYNEQFF. CDR3 coding DNA: TGTGCCAGCTCACCACCGACACAGGACCTCTCCTACAATGAGCAGTTCTTC. This chain connects TRBV18 to TRBJ2-1; weak D call: TRBD1 (5 bases). The CDR3 is made up of 17 amino acids. V was trimmed by 0 bases and J by 0 bases, leaving 12 bases between them. Germline V CDR1 and CDR2: KGHSH, LQKENI.

The chain combines TRBV7-6 with TRBJ1-1; D is perhaps TRBD1 (5 bases). Per germline, CDR1 SGHVS and CDR2 FNYEAQ. The CDR3 runs 16 residues. Trimming removed 5 bases at V and 1 base at J, with 17 bases between. For the CDR3, the DNA is TGTGCCAGCAGCCACCGAGCCAGGGACCCGAACACTGAAGCTTTCTTT. Protein: CASSHRARDPNTEAFF.